The 27 T cell receptor beta chains below were found in one sample sequenced in a study of T cell responses to AZD1222 COVID-19 vaccine. Libraries were prepared by immunoSEQ multiplex PCR; TCRdb keeps only in-frame clonotypes and omits some of them. Of roughly 180,000 clones listed, just over 90% were seen once; the top ten hold approximately 3.4%. This specimen consisted of peripheral blood, obtained 28 days after the second AZD1222 dose. The source of these receptors is an adult who received the AZD1222 COVID-19 vaccine.

The gene calls are TRBV28 and TRBJ1-4, with 9 bases identical to TRBD1. V was clipped by 6 bases and J by 10 bases; unmatched bases: 9. This CDR3 has 14 residues. The V gene's germline CDR1 is MDHEN and CDR2 SYDVKM. Here the CDR3 DNA reads TGTGCCAGCAGGGGGGACAGGGTATCTGGAAAACTGTTTTTT. Its protein product is CASRGDRVSGKLFF.

The rearrangement joins TRBV28 to TRBJ1-4, with D hard to call. The CDR3 covers 11 residues. V shed 6 bases and J shed 7 bases, with 6 bases lying between them. The germline V gene has CDR1 MDHEN and CDR2 SYDVKM. The CDR3 here is CASSVPEKLFF. CDR3 bases: TGTGCCAGCAGCGTACCTGAAAAACTGTTTTTT.

V is TRBV20-1 and J is TRBJ2-5, with D possibly being TRBD1 or TRBD2 (6 bases each). V was trimmed by 3 bases and J by 5 bases, leaving 10 bases between them. The CDR3 loop spans 12 amino acids. Germline CDR1 reads DFQATT; CDR2 reads SNEGSKA (reference sequence). The DNA for the CDR3 is TGCAGTGCTAGTCCGGGGGCGGAGACCCAGTACTTC. This gives the protein CSASPGAETQYF.

The CDR3 DNA reads as TGCGCCAGCAGCCCCCCCAGGCTAGCGGGATCCCCATCCTACAATGAGCAGTTCTTC. Translation: CASSPPRLAGSPSYNEQFF. The V and J genes are TRBV4-3 and TRBJ2-1, with 9 bases lining up with TRBD2. This CDR3 has 19 residues. The V gene's germline CDR1 is LGHNA and CDR2 YSLEER. Trimming at V came to 4 bases and at J to 1 base, leaving 14 bases not matched to a gene.

This sequence joins TRBV7-9 and TRBJ2-3; D call uncertain. This CDR3 is 17 amino acids long. Germline V lookup: CDR1 SEHNR, CDR2 FQNEAQ (reference sequence). V shed 5 bases and J shed 0 bases, with 18 bases lying between them. The CDR3 spells CASSLSSRAFSTDTQYF. The CDR3 region has the DNA TGTGCCAGCAGCCTATCCAGTCGAGCCTTTAGCACAGATACGCAGTATTTT.

A word on this clone: The junction does not match germline at one end; this may be a read error. The chain recombines TRBV18 with TRBJ1-2, with D tentatively TRBD1 (5 bases). This CDR3 is 12 amino acids long. The germline gives CDR1 KGHSH, CDR2 LQKENI. The CDR3 bases are TGTGCCAGCTCACCCGCCCCGGGACCCCAGGCCTTC. Translation gives CASSPAPGPQAF.

The gene calls are TRBV18 and TRBJ1-6, with 8 bases fitting TRBD1. From germline, CDR1 is KGHSH and CDR2 LQKENI. The CDR3 length is 16 residues. The V gene end was trimmed by 4 bases and the J gene end by 9 bases; junction bases not matched to a gene: 11. The CDR3 DNA follows: TGTGCCAGCTCACAGACAGGGGCGAAAGGGGCTTCACCCCTCCACTTT. It yields the protein CASSQTGAKGASPLHF.

This clone was observed a handful of times. The chain links TRBV5-5 to TRBJ1-5; D is undetermined. CDR3 length equals 14 residues. In germline, CDR1 is SGHKS, CDR2 YYEKEE (reference sequence). The V gene lost 0 bases and the J gene lost 3 bases, with 7 bases spanning the gap. CDR3 in DNA: TGTGCCAGCAGCTTGGACGGTACCAATCAGCCCCAGCATTTT. Translation: CASSLDGTNQPQHF.

The V and J genes are TRBV7-9 and TRBJ2-1; D is possibly TRBD1 or TRBD2 (5 bases each). The CDR3 consists of 13 residues. V shed 4 bases and J shed 10 bases, with 14 bases lying between them. Germline values: CDR1 SEHNR, CDR2 FQNEAQ (reference sequence). In nucleotides, the CDR3 is TGTGCCAGCAGCTATCAGCTAGCAGGGGAGCAGTTCTTC. Translated, it gives CASSYQLAGEQFF.

The genes are TRBV5-1 and TRBJ2-4; D gene ambiguous. The CDR3 is 17 residues long. Deletions cut 0 bases from V and 0 bases from J, with 13 bases between. CDR1 is SGHRS and CDR2 is YFSETQ in the germline V gene. CDR3 sequence: CASSLVTGSLAKNIQYF. CDR3 DNA: TGCGCCAGCAGCTTGGTTACCGGGTCCTTAGCCAAAAACATTCAGTACTTC. The full variable domain, completed using reference TRBV5-1 and TRBJ2-4, is KAGVTQTPRYLIKTRGQQVTLSCSPISGHRSVSWYQQTPGQGLQFLFEYFSETQRNKGNFPGRFSGRQFSNSRSEMNVSTLELGDSALYLCASSLVTGSLAKNIQYFGAGTRLSVL.

V is TRBV5-1 and J is TRBJ1-1, with D perhaps matching TRBD1 (6 bases). V shed 0 bases and J shed 4 bases, with 19 bases lying between them. The CDR3 has 17 residues. Germline loops: CDR1 SGHRS, CDR2 YFSETQ. CDR3 sequence: CASSLAGQLGRGTEAFF. CDR3 nucleotides: TGCGCCAGCAGCTTGGCCGGACAGTTAGGACGCGGCACTGAAGCTTTCTTT.

The CDR3 DNA reads as TGTGCCAGCAGATCTAGTGGGACAGGGGACACTGAAGCTTTCTTT. This gives the protein CASRSSGTGDTEAFF. The V gene is TRBV28, the J gene TRBJ1-1; 10 nucleotides match TRBD1. Germline assignment: CDR1 MDHEN and CDR2 SYDVKM. The V and J ends lost 6 bases and 3 bases, in that order; junction bases with no gene match: 7. The CDR3 runs 15 residues.

The chain couples TRBV15 to TRBJ2-1; D gene uncertain. The CDR3 is 13 residues long. V dropped 0 bases and J dropped 6 bases, with 6 bases sitting between them. CDR1 and CDR2 from the germline V gene are LNHNV and YYDKDF (reference sequence). In DNA form, the CDR3 reads TGTGCCACCAGCAGAGATCCCCTCAATGAGCAGTTCTTC. Its protein is CATSRDPLNEQFF.

The rearrangement uses TRBV18 and TRBJ1-4; 9 nucleotides agree with TRBD1. Germline lookup yields CDR1 KGHSH and CDR2 LQKENI. Losses at the gene ends were 3 bases for V and 12 bases for J; bases not matched to a gene: 5. The CDR3 covers 13 residues. CDR3 nucleotides: TGTGCCAGCTCACCTGAACAGGGGGCGGAACTGTTTTTT. It yields the protein CASSPEQGAELFF.

The V and J genes are TRBV7-9 and TRBJ2-1, with a possible D match to TRBD1 (6 bases). Germline assignment: CDR1 SEHNR and CDR2 FQNEAQ (reference sequence). The CDR3 is 15 amino acids. V lost 5 bases, J lost 8 bases, and 19 bases lay in between. CDR3 amino acids: CASSQGAYPGDEQFF. The CDR3 nucleotides are TGTGCCAGCAGCCAAGGGGCCTACCCAGGGGATGAGCAGTTCTTC.

The chain recombines TRBV7-3 with TRBJ2-2; D remains unclear. This CDR3 comprises 14 residues. The germline V gene has CDR1 SGHTA and CDR2 FQGTGA. Trimming stripped 5 bases from V and 1 base from J, with 8 bases between. CDR3 residues: CASSPDLNTGELFF. In nucleotides, the CDR3 is TGTGCCAGCAGCCCCGACCTGAACACCGGGGAGCTGTTTTTT.

The V gene is TRBV11-3, the J gene TRBJ2-2, with unresolved D. V lost 5 bases, J lost 9 bases, and 22 bases lay in between. The CDR3 loop spans 16 amino acids. Germline-derived CDR1 and CDR2 are SGHNT and YENEEA. The CDR3 region is CASSPRAKGYPRELFF. The CDR3 DNA sequence: TGTGCCAGCAGCCCCCGGGCCAAGGGATATCCACGGGAGCTGTTTTTT.

The CDR3 loop reads CASSVFASLDSYNEQFF. The CDR3 region has the DNA TGTGCCAGCAGCGTATTTGCTAGCTTGGATTCCTACAATGAGCAGTTCTTC. The J gene is TRBJ2-1, the V gene TRBV9; a weak D match, TRBD2 (5 bases). The CDR3 runs to 17 residues. Germline assignment: CDR1 SGDLS and CDR2 YYNGEE. V lost 1 base and J 1 base, leaving 15 bases between the germline ends.

This sequence joins TRBV5-1 and TRBJ2-1, with D perhaps matching TRBD2 (6 bases). The length of the CDR3 is 16 residues. Deletions cut 0 bases from V and 4 bases from J, with 14 bases between. CDR1 SGHRS and CDR2 YFSETQ come from the germline V gene. CDR3 region: CASSLASGVPYNEQFF. CDR3 DNA sequence: TGCGCCAGCAGCTTGGCTTCGGGAGTCCCTTACAATGAGCAGTTCTTC.

The chain is built from TRBV5-1 and TRBJ2-7, with D unclear. This CDR3 contains 14 residues. V lost 4 bases and J lost 2, with 13 bases in between. Germline lookup yields CDR1 SGHRS and CDR2 YFSETQ. CDR3 sequence: CASSPQAGPYEQYF. CDR3 sequence (DNA): TGCGCCAGCAGCCCCCAAGCCGGTCCCTACGAGCAGTACTTC.

The V gene is TRBV5-1, the J gene TRBJ2-7; D is undetermined. V lost 0 bases and J lost 3, with 7 bases in between. Germline V gene sequence: CDR1 SGHRS, CDR2 YFSETQ. CDR3 size: 13 residues. The CDR3: CASSLDGGYEQYF. The CDR3 region has the DNA TGCGCCAGCAGCTTGGACGGCGGCTACGAGCAGTACTTC.

V is TRBV30 and J is TRBJ1-5; 9 bases are shared with TRBD1. Germline V gene lookup returns CDR1 GTSNPN and CDR2 SVGIG (reference sequence). The CDR3 is 13 amino acids. Trimming removed 7 bases from V and 2 bases from J; junction bases left unmatched: 3. The CDR3 DNA follows: TGTGCCTTCCGGGACAGGGGCAATCAGCCCCAGCATTTT. It encodes CAFRDRGNQPQHF.

This CDR3 reads CASSPLWASGSGETQYF. The CDR3 region has the DNA TGTGCCAGCAGCCCCCTGTGGGCTAGCGGGAGTGGGGAGACCCAGTACTTC. The chain combines TRBV3-1 (or the pseudogene TRBV3-2) with TRBJ2-5; TRBD2 agrees at 10 bases. Looked up from germline, CDR1 is LGHDT and CDR2 is YNNKEL (reference sequence). V shed 4 bases and J 5 bases; nucleotides not matched to a gene: 13. CDR3 length: 17 amino acids.

J is TRBJ1-5 and V is TRBV6-2 or TRBV6-3; D gene ambiguous. The CDR3 consists of 13 residues. Per germline, CDR1 MNHEY and CDR2 SVGEGT. The V end was cut by 6 bases, the J end by 1 base, with 7 bases between. CDR3 nucleotides: TGTGCCAGCAGCAAGGACAGCAATCAGCCCCAGCATTTT. This sequence encodes CASSKDSNQPQHF.

In this sample, this clone turned up once. This chain joins TRBV20-1 and TRBJ2-1, with D possibly being TRBD1 (6 bases). Trimming cost V 6 bases and J 7 bases, with 13 bases left between them. The CDR3 is 12 amino acids. CDR1 and CDR2 from the germline V gene are DFQATT and SNEGSKA (reference sequence). CDR3 in DNA: TGCAGTGCCAGTAGAGGGGGAAATGAGCAGTTCTTC. Protein: CSASRGGNEQFF.

The chain employs TRBV29-1 and TRBJ2-1; D not resolved. The V gene's germline CDR1 is SQVTM and CDR2 ANQGSEA. V was pared by 3 bases and J by 6 bases, with 6 bases between. CDR3 size: 11 residues. The CDR3: CSVDKFNEQFF. The CDR3 region has the DNA TGCAGCGTTGATAAGTTCAATGAGCAGTTCTTC.

The V gene is TRBV7-9, the J gene TRBJ2-1; D unclear. Germline loops: CDR1 SEHNR, CDR2 FQNEAQ (reference sequence). There are 17 residues in the CDR3. Trimming shortened V by 2 bases and J by 0 bases, and 14 bases separated the two germline ends. The CDR3 reads CASSLLWDSTSYNEQFF. The CDR3 nucleotides read TGTGCCAGCAGCTTATTGTGGGATAGTACCTCCTACAATGAGCAGTTCTTC.